The clone carrying this TCR beta chain was seen ten or more times. What it binds is not known. CDR1 is MGHRA, CDR2 YSYEKL, per germline. The J segment lost 6 bases and the V segment lost 4 bases, leaving 7 bases of the junction unmatched. CDR3 length equals 15 residues. This sample is drawn from a study of prognosis after radiotherapy for stage I lung cancer. Study information: Under 15 of the patients were found to have newly diagnosed primary stage I lung tumors, and several were living with oligometastatic NSCLC after surgical resection of the primary tumor. No patient received concurrent therapy with stereotactic body radiotherapy.

Two-round multiplex PCR amplified TCR beta CDR3 from genomic DNA. During first-round PCR, primers specific to each TRBV and TRBJ gene were used. TCRdb reanalysed the multiplex PCR reads using MiXCR and keeps one entry per CDR3 protein. The sample holds 30,000 to 40,000 distinct CDR3 sequences, about 34% seen once. General study findings and limits: Frequencies of TRBV and TRBJ gene use reportedly varied by whether patients had metastases.

Source: PBMCs, taken before or after stereotactic body radiation therapy (not recorded which). The chain joins TRBV4-1 to TRBJ2-3, with 10 bases that match TRBD1. The sequence was obtained from a donor at least 50 years old with non-small cell lung cancer. CDR3 bases: TGCGCCAGCAGCCCCGGGACAGGGGTAATTGATACGCAGTATTTT. The encoded protein is CASSPGTGVIDTQYF.